Given below is one T cell receptor beta chain in context. How the authors handled the data: Reference gene primer amplification in the assay estimated nucleated cell counts. Measured with immunoSEQ multiplex PCR; TCRdb has only the in-frame clones, and not every one. From that table come the V and J calls and clone size; the DNA was used to work out D and trimming. Among around 190,000 clones, around 80% were seen once, and the ten largest hold 9.5% to 15%. The data originate from a study of blood T cell repertoires in COVID-19. Overall study: There were acute and convalescent COVID-19 samples, and they came from the United States, Italy and Spain.

Trimming cost V 2 bases and J 4 bases; bases outside gene matches: 8. In germline, CDR1 is SGHDT, CDR2 YYEEEE. The CDR3 extends over 15 amino acids. The chain recombines TRBV5-6 with TRBJ1-1; TRBD1 agrees at 7 bases. The TCR comes from a woman aged 45 to 65 with acute or convalescent COVID-19. Sequenced sample: peripheral blood. DNA of the CDR3: TGTGCCAGCAGCTTCTCGACAGGGTGGGGCACTGAAGCTTTCTTT. Residues: CASSFSTGWGTEAFF.